What follows is one T cell receptor (beta chain) and its context. Antigen unknown. The data belong to a study of CXCR3-negative and CXCR3-positive naive CD8 T cells. Study in general: Per-library TRB read counts averaged about 1.5 +/- 0.3 million, adding up to 130 million to 150 million in total. The study's findings and limits: Higher TRB CDR3 hydrophobicity marked CXCR3-positive naive cells relative to CXCR3-negative naive cells. Naive subsets did not differ in surface CD5, and TRB CDR3 properties served to infer TCR strength. Naive CXCR3-positive and CXCR3-negative cells shared similar TRBV-TRBJ usage, unlike memory cells.

Germline CDR1 is SGHAT and CDR2 is FQDESV (reference sequence). There are 13 residues in the CDR3. The study made its TRB cDNA libraries by 5' RACE, adding UMI labels. TCRdb reprocessed the 5' RACE reads, keeping one entry per CDR3 protein, no DNA. This table holds some 100,000 distinct CDR3 sequences. The V and J genes are TRBV11-1 and TRBJ2-5; TCRdb indicates TRBD2, and absent DNA this call remains unverified. The sequenced sample consisted of naive CXCR3+ CD8+ T cells from blood. Subset given: CD45RO-CCR7+CD27+CD95- naive CD8+ T cells expressing CXCR3 (TNR3+). This receptor was identified in a human donor in good health. Some clones in this sample may be carry-over from other donors' samples. The CDR3: CASRGPMRETQYF. Looking up the rest from reference TRBV11-1 and TRBJ2-5 gives the full variable domain: EAEVAQSPRYKITEKSQAVAFWCDPISGHATLYWYRQILGQGPELLVQFQDESVVDDSQLPKDRFSAERLKGVDSTLKIQPAELGDSAMYLCASRGPMRETQYFGPGTRLLVL.